This T cell receptor (beta chain) is from a study of T cell responses to AZD1222 COVID-19 vaccine. General observations from the study: Of the AZD1222 recipients, only 5 to 7 were seropositive at baseline. Repertoires were obtained only post-peak T cell response.

Germline trimming cut 4 bases from V and 3 bases from J; bases unmatched to any gene: 22. The CDR3 totals 20 residues. CDR1 is LGHNA and CDR2 is YNFKEQ in the germline V gene. The method was immunoSEQ multiplex PCR; TCRdb's version includes in-frame clones alone and lacks a portion of them. This table holds roughly 110,000 clones, about 90% found once. As for this clone: Its antigen is not known.

The sequence derives from an adult in good health. The input for sequencing was peripheral blood, taken on day 0 of AZD1222 vaccination. V usage is TRBV4-2 and J usage is TRBJ2-7; the match to TRBD1 covers 9 bases. The CDR3 sequence: CASSRQEGGSDRGFFYEQYF. For the CDR3, the DNA is TGTGCCAGCAGCCGCCAAGAGGGGGGCAGCGACAGGGGGTTTTTCTACGAGCAGTACTTC.